One sample yielded the 13 T cell receptor beta chains listed below, sequenced in a study of response to subunit inactivated influenza vaccine. TCRdb reprocessed the RT-PCR reads with MiXCR, giving one entry per CDR3 protein. The table records around 520,000 distinct CDR3 sequences, approximately 24% of them present only once. Specimen: CD4+ T cells sorted from PBMCs, collected around 5 days after vaccination. Receptor source: a man aged 45-65 years who received an inactivated influenza vaccine.

The chain joins TRBV12-3 or TRBV12-4 to TRBJ2-7; D gene uncertain. Trimming stripped 6 bases from V and 4 bases from J, with 10 bases between. The CDR3 contains 12 residues. CDR3 loop: CASSRSNYEQYF. In DNA, the CDR3 is TGTGCCAGCAGCCGTTCTAATTACGAGCAGTACTTC.

V gene TRBV7-6 combines with J gene TRBJ2-5, with D unclear. CDR1 is SGHVS, CDR2 FNYEAQ, per germline. V was shortened by 5 bases and J by 1 base, with 11 bases between the two germline ends. This CDR3 is built from 14 residues. The CDR3 DNA sequence: TGTGCCAGCAGCCTGTCTTGGGTCCAAGAGACCCAGTACTTC. It translates to CASSLSWVQETQYF.

The chain recombines TRBV29-1 with TRBJ2-1, with a tentative D call TRBD2 (6 bases). Germline CDR1 and CDR2: SQVTM and ANQGSEA. The CDR3 spans 16 residues. V was trimmed by 2 bases and J by 3 bases, leaving 17 bases between them. CDR3 nucleotide sequence: TGCAGCGTTGAACTGGGGGGAAGCAGATACTACAATGAGCAGTTCTTC. Translation gives CSVELGGSRYYNEQFF.

The chain recombines TRBV7-2 with TRBJ2-1; 9 nucleotides agree with TRBD1. The CDR3 is 14 amino acids. Trimming removed 5 bases from V and 6 bases from J; junction bases left unmatched: 5. Per the germline V gene, CDR1 is SGHTA and CDR2 is FQGNSA. CDR3 DNA: TGTGCCAGCAGCAGCCACAGGGGGCGCAATGAGCAGTTCTTC. Protein: CASSSHRGRNEQFF.

The chain recombines TRBV4-3 with TRBJ1-6; D not resolved. The CDR3 loop spans 13 amino acids. Germline loops: CDR1 LGHNA, CDR2 YSLEER. Deletions cut 0 bases from V and 7 bases from J, with 4 bases between. CDR3 coding DNA: TGCGCCAGCAGCCAAGACAAAAATTCACCCCTCCACTTT. Its translation is CASSQDKNSPLHF.

This clonotype was detected a few times. The junction departs from germline at one end; a sequencing error may be responsible. This chain connects TRBV11-2 to TRBJ1-2; 10 bases are shared with TRBD1. This CDR3 has 14 residues. The germline V gene has CDR1 SGHAT and CDR2 FQNNGV. The CDR3 DNA reads as TGTGCCAGCAGCTTCTTAAGACAGGGGGCGATTTCCGCCTTC. Translating it yields CASSFLRQGAISAF.

The CDR3 reads CASSVTSGGWNEQFF. CDR3 bases: TGTGCCAGCAGCGTTACTAGCGGCGGGTGGAATGAGCAGTTCTTC. The chain uses TRBV5-6 and TRBJ2-1, with 8 bases identical to TRBD2. V shed 4 bases and J 7 bases; nucleotides not matched to a gene: 10. The germline gives CDR1 SGHDT, CDR2 YYEEEE. The CDR3 consists of 15 residues.

The chain is built from TRBV9 and TRBJ1-2; 9 bases map to TRBD1. Trimming at V came to 2 bases and at J to 9 bases, leaving 8 bases not matched to a gene. This CDR3 comprises 14 residues. Germline CDR1 and CDR2: SGDLS and YYNGEE. DNA for the CDR3: TGTGCCAGCAGCGTCTCGGGACAGGGAAGGAGCTACACCTTC. Translating it yields CASSVSGQGRSYTF.

This clonotype was seen more than once but under ten times. The chain carries TRBV5-5 and TRBJ1-6; D remains ambiguous. The V gene lost 2 bases and the J gene lost 8 bases, with 17 bases spanning the gap. Per the germline V gene, CDR1 is SGHKS and CDR2 is YYEKEE (reference sequence). The CDR3 totals 16 residues. The CDR3 DNA reads as TGTGCCAGCAGCTTATTAAATCCGGCAGAGGATTCACCCCTCCACTTT. It yields the protein CASSLLNPAEDSPLHF. Supplemented by reference TRBV5-5 and TRBJ1-6, the full variable domain reads DAGVTQSPTHLIKTRGQQVTLRCSPISGHKSVSWYQQVLGQGPQFIFQYYEKEERGRGNFPDRFSARQFPNYSSELNVNALLLGDSALYLCASSLLNPAEDSPLHFGNGTRLTVT.

The genes are TRBV18 and TRBJ2-2, with no clear D. CDR1 and CDR2 (germline): KGHSH, LQKENI. The CDR3 length is 15 residues. Trimming stripped 1 base from V and 2 bases from J, with 8 bases between. Here the CDR3 DNA reads TGTGCCAGCTCACCACGATACACCAACACCGGGGAGCTGTTTTTT. It translates to CASSPRYTNTGELFF.

CDR3 bases: TGTGCCAGCAGCTCGGGACTACCCTCGAGCACAGATACGCAGTATTTT. Translated: CASSSGLPSSTDTQYF. V is TRBV7-2 and J is TRBJ2-3; 7 nucleotides line up with TRBD2. The CDR3 is made up of 16 amino acids. CDR1 is SGHTA and CDR2 is FQGNSA in the germline V gene. After removal of 4 bases from V and 0 bases from J, the junction contained 7 bases not matched to a gene. Looking up the rest from reference TRBV7-2 and TRBJ2-3 gives the full variable domain: GAGVSQSPSNKVTEKGKDVELRCDPISGHTALYWYRQSLGQGLEFLIYFQGNSAPDKSGLPSDRFSAERTGGSVSTLTIQRTQQEDSAVYLCASSSGLPSSTDTQYFGPGTRLTVL.

V and J are TRBV5-1 and TRBJ2-3; TRBD2 agrees at 10 bases. V trimming: 7 bases; J trimming: 4 bases; junction bases outside the gene matches: 6. Germline loops: CDR1 SGHRS, CDR2 YFSETQ. This CDR3 is 14 amino acids long. The CDR3 region is CASRPTSGADTQYF. The CDR3 DNA is TGCGCCAGCCGACCCACTAGCGGGGCAGATACGCAGTATTTT. The full variable domain, its missing parts supplied by reference TRBV5-1 and TRBJ2-3, is KAGVTQTPRYLIKTRGQQVTLSCSPISGHRSVSWYQQTPGQGLQFLFEYFSETQRNKGNFPGRFSGRQFSNSRSEMNVSTLELGDSALYLCASRPTSGADTQYFGPGTRLTVL.

The V gene is TRBV20-1, the J gene TRBJ2-3, with 10 bases matching TRBD2. This CDR3 has 15 amino acids. With 6 bases clipped from V and 2 bases from J, the junction kept 8 bases outside the gene matches. Germline CDR1 is DFQATT and CDR2 is SNEGSKA (reference sequence). The CDR3 DNA sequence: TGCAGTGCCCCGCGACTAGCGGGTCCCACAGATACGCAGTATTTT. Protein sequence: CSAPRLAGPTDTQYF.